The 14 T cell receptor beta chains below all came from one sample that was sequenced in a study of T-cell memory formation after mild COVID-19. TCRdb used MiXCR to reprocess the 5' RACE reads, holding one entry per CDR3 protein. The data contain about 620,000 distinct CDR3 sequences, roughly 18% of them seen just once; the ten biggest clones take up about 12%. Material: PBMCs or a T cell subset sorted from them (not recorded which). The receptor source for this set is an adult woman who had mild COVID-19 (a few samples of this study predate the infection). Cell type and time point are not known.

In DNA form, the CDR3 reads TGCAGTGCTAGCCAGGGGGGCCTCGTCTCTGGAAACACCATATATTTT. Amino acids: CSASQGGLVSGNTIYF. The chain couples TRBV20-1 to TRBJ1-3; 7 bases fit TRBD1. Trimming at V came to 3 bases and at J to 0 bases, leaving 8 bases not matched to a gene. The CDR3 covers 16 residues. The V gene's germline CDR1 is DFQATT and CDR2 SNEGSKA (reference sequence).

This clonotype was counted a few times. The chain is built from TRBV7-2 and TRBJ1-6; TRBD1 might be the D (5 bases). The CDR3 extends over 14 amino acids. The germline V gene has CDR1 SGHTA and CDR2 FQGNSA. V dropped 5 bases and J dropped 5 bases, with 10 bases sitting between them. The CDR3 coding sequence is TGTGCCAGCAGCGTGGGGGGAAATAATTCACCCCTCCACTTT. Translating it yields CASSVGGNNSPLHF. Full variable domain (rest looked up from reference TRBV7-2 and TRBJ1-6): GAGVSQSPSNKVTEKGKDVELRCDPISGHTALYWYRQSLGQGLEFLIYFQGNSAPDKSGLPSDRFSAERTGGSVSTLTIQRTQQEDSAVYLCASSVGGNNSPLHFGNGTRLTVT.

The chain uses TRBV5-1 and TRBJ2-6, with D unresolved. V lost 3 bases and J 0 bases, leaving 7 bases between the germline ends. CDR1 is SGHRS, CDR2 YFSETQ, per germline. The CDR3 runs 15 residues. In DNA form, the CDR3 reads TGCGCCAGCAGCTCGGACCACTCTGGGGCCAACGTCCTGACTTTC. Encoded protein: CASSSDHSGANVLTF.

The CDR3 DNA is TGTGCCAGCAGTTTTCGATGGAGTATCGGACTAGCGGGGGGGCAATCTACGGGTGAGCAGTTCTTC. Residues: CASSFRWSIGLAGGQSTGEQFF. The chain carries TRBV12-3 or TRBV12-4 and TRBJ2-1; 15 nucleotides line up with TRBD2. The CDR3 totals 22 residues. V lost 3 bases, J lost 9 bases, and 24 bases stayed unmatched.

The V gene is TRBV5-6, the J gene TRBJ2-1; possibly TRBD1 or TRBD2 for D (5 bases each). Trimming pared 5 bases from V and 4 bases from J, leaving 16 bases between. CDR1 SGHDT and CDR2 YYEEEE come from the germline V gene. The CDR3 sequence is 15 residues long. The DNA for the CDR3 is TGTGCCAGCAGTAAGCGCCGGGACGGGTACAATGAGCAGTTCTTC. As protein: CASSKRRDGYNEQFF.

The chain couples TRBV20-1 to TRBJ2-7; 8 bases agree with TRBD2. Germline V lookup: CDR1 DFQATT, CDR2 SNEGSKA (reference sequence). The ends lost 0 bases at V and 3 bases at J; junction bases unmatched: 4. This CDR3 is built from 14 residues. The CDR3 here is CSARDVLAGYEQYF. The CDR3 nucleotides read TGCAGTGCTAGAGATGTTCTAGCGGGCTACGAGCAGTACTTC.

The chain employs TRBV7-9 and TRBJ2-1; 8 nucleotides agree with TRBD1. Germline trimming cut 5 bases from V and 0 bases from J; bases unmatched to any gene: 6. CDR1 is SEHNR, CDR2 FQNEAQ, per germline (reference sequence). The length of the CDR3 is 16 residues. The CDR3 region has the DNA TGTGCCAGCAGCACGACAGGGGTTTTCTCCTACAATGAGCAGTTCTTC. This sequence encodes CASSTTGVFSYNEQFF.

This clonotype was seen only a few times. The V and J genes are TRBV5-1 and TRBJ2-2; D possibly uses TRBD1 or TRBD2 (6 bases each). V lost 5 bases and J lost 6, with 20 bases in between. This CDR3 contains 16 residues. The germline V gene encodes CDR1 SGHRS and CDR2 YFSETQ. The chain's CDR3 is CASSSPSGASSGELFF. The CDR3 DNA is TGCGCCAGCAGTAGCCCCTCGGGGGCTTCGTCCGGGGAGCTGTTTTTT.

The chain joins TRBV7-2 to TRBJ2-1, with D possibly called TRBD1 or TRBD2 (5 bases each). The V gene's germline CDR1 is SGHTA and CDR2 FQGNSA. The V gene lost 7 bases and the J gene lost 3 bases, with 16 bases spanning the gap. The CDR3 totals 15 residues. The CDR3 region is CASTSPGTDYNEQFF. The CDR3 nucleotides are TGTGCCAGCACCTCCCCCGGGACGGACTACAATGAGCAGTTCTTC.

The V gene is TRBV20-1, the J gene TRBJ2-2, with D perhaps TRBD2 (5 bases). This CDR3 contains 14 residues. From germline, CDR1 is DFQATT and CDR2 SNEGSKA (reference sequence). V was cut by 6 bases and J by 4 bases, with 15 bases left in between. In DNA form, the CDR3 reads TGCAGTGCCAGACGAGGGTCGGGCACCGGGGAGCTGTTTTTT. This encodes CSARRGSGTGELFF.

This sequence joins TRBV12-3 or TRBV12-4 and TRBJ2-6, with D possibly being TRBD1 (5 bases). CDR3 size: 15 residues. Trimming removed 8 bases from V and 1 base from J, with 12 bases in between. The CDR3 nucleotides are TGTGCCAGCGGTCGACAGCTTTCTGGGGCCAACGTCCTGACTTTC. Translated: CASGRQLSGANVLTF.

The chain recombines TRBV4-2 with TRBJ2-5; 7 bases fit TRBD1. From germline, CDR1 is LGHNA and CDR2 YNFKEQ. CDR3 length equals 16 residues. V lost 1 base, J lost 2 bases, and 7 bases stayed unmatched. The CDR3 loop is CASSQVHDRAQETQYF. The CDR3 region has the DNA TGTGCCAGCAGCCAAGTACACGACAGGGCTCAAGAGACCCAGTACTTC.

This clonotype has ten or more counts. J is TRBJ2-1 and V is TRBV6-5; 10 nucleotides agree with TRBD2. Germline V gene data show CDR1 as MNHEY and CDR2 as SVGAGI. V trimming: 2 bases; J trimming: 7 bases; junction bases outside the gene matches: 8. The CDR3 runs 16 residues. CDR3 sequence (DNA): TGTGCCAGCAGTTACCCAGGACTAGCGGAGGAGAATGAGCAGTTCTTC. It translates to CASSYPGLAEENEQFF.

The CDR3 spells CASSLARGSEKLFF. As DNA, the CDR3 is TGTGCCAGCAGCTTAGCGCGCGGCAGCGAAAAACTGTTTTTT. The rearrangement uses TRBV7-2 and TRBJ1-4; D not resolved. V dropped 0 bases and J dropped 8 bases, with 10 bases sitting between them. The CDR3 runs 14 residues. CDR1 is SGHTA and CDR2 is FQGNSA in the germline V gene.